This T cell receptor (beta chain) was sequenced in a study of Ad26.COV2.S vaccination and SARS-CoV-2 variants. General study findings and limits: Vaccinees showed greater spike-specific TCR breadth than placebo recipients. Spike-specific CD8+ and CD4+ T cell responses reportedly showed substantial breadth after vaccination.

Treatment noted: roughly 20 received Ad26.COV2.S at low or high dose, single or two shots; 5 received placebo; per-sample allocation not given. Samples analyzed were those drawn on day 63 after the first vaccine or placebo injection. Using immunoSEQ multiplex PCR, the repertoire was profiled, and TCRdb retains in-frame clones only, with some absent. The data show about 470,000 clones, about 90% seen once. As regards this clone: Its specificity is not known. The junction does not match germline at one end; this may be a read error.

The TCR comes from a person between 18 and 65 years old who received the Ad26.COV2.S COVID-19 vaccine or a placebo. The sample here was peripheral blood, taken in a trial of Ad26.COV2.S vaccine versus placebo.

The CDR3 sequence is CASSLDRVYEQYF. The CDR3 region has the DNA TGTGCCAGCAGTTTAGACAGGGTTTACGAGCAGTACTTC. The V and J genes are TRBV7-2 and TRBJ2-7; 7 bases map to TRBD1. The CDR3 is 13 amino acids. The germline CDR1 and CDR2 sequences are SGHTA and FQGNSA.